A selection of T cell receptor beta chains follows, all from one sample in a study of T-cell reconstitution after alpha-beta-depleted transplantation in children. One entry per CDR3 protein results from TCRdb running MiXCR on the PCR reads. The sample carries almost 250,000 distinct CDR3 sequences, roughly 26% recorded once. The source material was PBMCs, sampled before TCRalphabeta/CD19-depleted stem cell transplant. The receptor source for this set is a girl aged 2-10 years with Fanconi anemia, due to receive a stem cell transplant. Each CDR3 is given with its conserved first and last residue. Each record gives: clone size, J gene, V gene, CDR3 protein. Size is stated for part of the rows, as once, few or many counts, or as a class when the clone is expanded.

.,TRBJ2-3,TRBV7-3,CASSYGLPRDTQYF
few,TRBJ2-1,TRBV12-3/TRBV12-4,CASSGTSGHNEQFF
.,TRBJ2-1,TRBV7-2,CASSKSGIYNEQFF
many,TRBJ2-3,TRBV20-1,CSARAERGNTDTQYF
many,TRBJ2-2,TRBV12-3/TRBV12-4,CASSQASVELFF
.,TRBJ2-7,TRBV6-1,CASSTRPGQANFKQYF
many,TRBJ1-2,TRBV12-3/TRBV12-4,CASGTGGYGYTF
.,TRBJ2-5,TRBV5-1,CASTGTGVETQYF
.,TRBJ2-3,TRBV7-9,CASSSEAANTDTQYF
few,TRBJ1-2,TRBV19,CASSTAGTGSNYGYTF
few,TRBJ2-7,TRBV25-1,CASSEGLVRREQYF
.,TRBJ2-1,TRBV3-1,CASSQDYGGGAGSYNEQFF
.,TRBJ1-1,TRBV6-6,CASRGQGSGEAFF
few,TRBJ2-1,TRBV9,CASSVGSSGLTNEQFF
.,TRBJ2-1,TRBV10-3,CATRREVAYNEQFF
.,TRBJ2-2,TRBV29-1,CSVGRGQGNTGELFF